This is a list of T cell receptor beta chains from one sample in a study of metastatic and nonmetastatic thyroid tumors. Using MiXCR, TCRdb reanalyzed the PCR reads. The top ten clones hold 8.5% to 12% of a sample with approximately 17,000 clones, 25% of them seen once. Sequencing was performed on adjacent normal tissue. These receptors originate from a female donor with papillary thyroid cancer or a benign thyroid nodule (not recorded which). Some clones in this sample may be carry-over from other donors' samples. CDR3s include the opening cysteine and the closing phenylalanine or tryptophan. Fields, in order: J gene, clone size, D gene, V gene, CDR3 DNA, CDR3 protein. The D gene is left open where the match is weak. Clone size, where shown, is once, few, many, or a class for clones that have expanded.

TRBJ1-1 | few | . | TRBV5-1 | TGCGCCAGCAGCCGGTGGGGGAGTACTGAAGCTTTCTTT | CASSRWGSTEAFF
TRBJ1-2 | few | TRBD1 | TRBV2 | TGTGCCAGCAGTGAAGGCCCGGGACAGGGGGCACGGGGCTACACCTTC | CASSEGPGQGARGYTF
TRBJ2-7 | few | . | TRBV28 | TGTGCCAGCAGTTTATCAGGGATATCTATGTACGAGCAGTACTTC | CASSLSGISMYEQYF
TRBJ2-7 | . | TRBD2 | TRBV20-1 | TGCAGTGCTAGACCCCAATCGGGACTAGCCTTCTACGAGCAGTACTTC | CSARPQSGLAFYEQYF
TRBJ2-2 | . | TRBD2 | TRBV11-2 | TGTGCCAGCAGCTCATATAGCGGGAGAGCGGGGACCGGGGAGCTGTTTTTT | CASSSYSGRAGTGELFF
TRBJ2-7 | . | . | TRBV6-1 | TGTGCCAGCAACCGCGGCAGCCCCTACGAGCAGTACTTC | CASNRGSPYEQYF
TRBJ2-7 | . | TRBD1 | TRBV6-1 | TGTGCGGCGCATGGGAACAGGGGGCGCAACTTGCTCGAGCAGTACTTC | CAAHGNRGRNLLEQYF
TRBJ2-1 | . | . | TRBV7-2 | TGTGCCAGCAGCCGCCCCGGTTACGAGCAGTTCTTC | CASSRPGYEQFF
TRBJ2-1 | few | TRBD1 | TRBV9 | TGTGCCAGCAGCCCACGGACAGGGGGATGGAGTGAGCAGTTCTTC | CASSPRTGGWSEQFF
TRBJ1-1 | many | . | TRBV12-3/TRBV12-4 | TGTGCCAGCAGTTTAGGTAACGGCCACACTGAAGCTTTCTTT | CASSLGNGHTEAFF
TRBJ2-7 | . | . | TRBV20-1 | TGCAGTGCTAGTTCCCAGGGGCAGCTAAACCGAAACGAGCAGTACTTC | CSASSQGQLNRNEQYF
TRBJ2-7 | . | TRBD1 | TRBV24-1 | TGTGCCACCGGATCGACAGGGGCGAGGAACGAGCAGTACTTC | CATGSTGARNEQYF
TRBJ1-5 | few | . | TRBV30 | TGTGCCTGGAGTGGGGGGCATAGCAATCAGCCCCAGCATTTT | CAWSGGHSNQPQHF
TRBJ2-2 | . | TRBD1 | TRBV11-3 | TGTGCCAGCAGCTTAGATCCAGGGGGCAGCGGGGAGCTGTTTTTT | CASSLDPGGSGELFF
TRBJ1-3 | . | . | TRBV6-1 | TGTGCCAGCAGAGGACGGGGCTCTGGAAACACCATATATTTT | CASRGRGSGNTIYF
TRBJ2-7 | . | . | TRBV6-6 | TGTGCCACCCACCGGCATGGAGGCGCAAGGTCCTACGAGCAGTACTTC | CATHRHGGARSYEQYF
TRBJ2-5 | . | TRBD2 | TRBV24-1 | TGTGCCACCAGTGACCCGACTAGCGGAGCTCAAGAGACCCAGTACTTC | CATSDPTSGAQETQYF
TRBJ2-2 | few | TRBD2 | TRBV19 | TGTGCCAGTAGTATATTGGCTAGCGGCGGGGAGCTGTTTTTT | CASSILASGGELFF
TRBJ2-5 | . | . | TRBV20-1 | TGCAGTGCCGGGCGGGCCCAAGAGACCCAGTACTTC | CSAGRAQETQYF
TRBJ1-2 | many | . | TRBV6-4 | TGTGCCAGCAGTGACACCCCACAGGGCCTAGGAGGCTACACCTTC | CASSDTPQGLGGYTF
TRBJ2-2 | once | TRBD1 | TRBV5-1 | TGCGCCAGCAGCCCGGGACAGGGAGGGAGCGTGGAGCTGTTTTTT | CASSPGQGGSVELFF
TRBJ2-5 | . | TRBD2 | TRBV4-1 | TGCGCCAGCAGCCATGTGGGACTAGCGGAAAGTGGCCAAGAGACCCAGTACTTC | CASSHVGLAESGQETQYF
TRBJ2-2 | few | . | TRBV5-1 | TGCGCCAGCAGCTTGGCGCAGAGCACCGGGGAGCTGTTTTTT | CASSLAQSTGELFF
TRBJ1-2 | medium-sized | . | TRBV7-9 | TGTGCCAGCAGCTTAGACCCGGGGATTGGCTACACCTTC | CASSLDPGIGYTF
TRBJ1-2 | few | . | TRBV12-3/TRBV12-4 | TGTGCCAGCAGTTTATGGGGGGCGCGGTATGGCTACACCTTC | CASSLWGARYGYTF
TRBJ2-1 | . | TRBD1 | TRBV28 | TGTGCCAGCAGTTGGACAGGGGTTGGACATGAGCAGTTCTTC | CASSWTGVGHEQFF
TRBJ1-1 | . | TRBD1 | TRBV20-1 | TGCAGTGCTACCCCAGGGGACAGGGAATACATGAACACTGAAGCTTTCTTT | CSATPGDREYMNTEAFF
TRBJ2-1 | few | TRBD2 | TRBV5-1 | TGCGCCAGCAGCCCGATGACTAGCAGCAATGAGCAGTTCTTC | CASSPMTSSNEQFF
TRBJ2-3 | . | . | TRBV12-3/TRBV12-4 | TGTGCCAGCGGTGGGGCCTCCACGCAGTATTTT | CASGGASTQYF
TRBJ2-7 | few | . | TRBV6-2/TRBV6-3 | TGTGCCAGCTATTCAAGAAAGGGGTCCTACGAGCAGTACTTC | CASYSRKGSYEQYF
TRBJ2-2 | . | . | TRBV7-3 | TGTGCCAGCAGCGGACAGAACACCGGGGTACTGTTTTTT | CASSGQNTGVLFF
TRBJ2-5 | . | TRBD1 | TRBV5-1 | TGCGCCAGCAGCCCAGGGGGCGTGTTAGAGACCCGGTACTTC | CASSPGGVLETRYF
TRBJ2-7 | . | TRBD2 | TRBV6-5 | TGTGCCAGCAGTTACTCAGCGGGTCGCGGGAGCTACGAGCAGTACTTC | CASSYSAGRGSYEQYF
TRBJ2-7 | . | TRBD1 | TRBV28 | TGTGCCAGCAAAAGGACAGGGACCTACGAGCAGTACTTC | CASKRTGTYEQYF
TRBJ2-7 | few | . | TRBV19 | TGTGCCAGTAGTAGTTCAGGGGCTAGGGAGCAGTACTTC | CASSSSGAREQYF
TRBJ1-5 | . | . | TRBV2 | TGTGCCAGCAGACAGGGAAATAGTAATCAGCCCCAGCATTTT | CASRQGNSNQPQHF
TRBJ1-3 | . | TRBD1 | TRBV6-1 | TGTGCCAGCAGTGCCGACAGGGCTAGGGCTGGAAACACCATATATTTT | CASSADRARAGNTIYF
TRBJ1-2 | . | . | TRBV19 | TGTGCCAGTAGGATAGGCCCGAGGGACTGGGCGCGGTCACCGTACCGTGGCTACACCTTC | CASRIGPRDWARSPYRGYTF
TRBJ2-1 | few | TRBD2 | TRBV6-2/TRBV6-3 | TGTGCCAGCAGTTACCCACCCCCGGGCGGGAGTAATGAGCAGTTCTTC | CASSYPPPGGSNEQFF
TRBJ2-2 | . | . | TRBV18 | TGTGCCAGCTCACCCGGGGCACCTGGGCCCACCGGGGAGCTGTTTTTT | CASSPGAPGPTGELFF
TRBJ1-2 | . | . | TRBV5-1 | TGCGCCAGCAGCTTGCAGGGTAACTATGGCTACACCTTC | CASSLQGNYGYTF
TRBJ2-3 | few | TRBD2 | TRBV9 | TGTGCCAGCAGCTCTAGACTAGCGGGAGTACGAGATACGCAGTATTTT | CASSSRLAGVRDTQYF
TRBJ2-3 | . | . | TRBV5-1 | TGCGCCAGCAGCTTGGACTTAGGGGCCACAGATACGCAGTATTTT | CASSLDLGATDTQYF
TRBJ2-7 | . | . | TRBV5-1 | TGCGCCAGCAGCTTGGTTCGGGGCTCCTACGAGCAGTACTTC | CASSLVRGSYEQYF
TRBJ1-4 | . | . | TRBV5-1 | TGCGCCAGCAGCTTGGGGTGGGGAAGTGGTGAAAAACTGTTTTTT | CASSLGWGSGEKLFF
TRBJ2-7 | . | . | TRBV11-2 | TGTGCCAGCAGCTTAAGAATGGGTGGGGGGTTCTACGAGCAGTACTTC | CASSLRMGGGFYEQYF
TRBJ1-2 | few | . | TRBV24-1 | TGTGCCACCAACCAAGCCGAGCGCGGGGGTCCTACCTATGGCTACACCTTC | CATNQAERGGPTYGYTF
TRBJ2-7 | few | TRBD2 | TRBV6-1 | TGTGCCAGCAGTTTTAGCGGGGCCGGCTACGAGCAGTACTTC | CASSFSGAGYEQYF
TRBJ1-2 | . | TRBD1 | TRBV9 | TGTGCCAGCAGCGTAGGGGGTACAGGGGGACGTGGCTACACCTTC | CASSVGGTGGRGYTF
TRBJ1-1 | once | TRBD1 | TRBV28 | TGTGCCAGCAGTTTTGGACCGGGACAGGGGATGTACACTGAAGCTTTCTTT | CASSFGPGQGMYTEAFF
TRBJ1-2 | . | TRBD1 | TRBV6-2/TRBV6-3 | TGTGCCAGCAGTTACGCGCAGGGGGCGCGGGGCTACACCTTC | CASSYAQGARGYTF
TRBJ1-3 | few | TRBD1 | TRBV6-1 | TGTGCCAGCAGACCTACAGGGGGCACTGGAAACACCATATATTTT | CASRPTGGTGNTIYF
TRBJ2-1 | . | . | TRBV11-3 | TGTGCCAGCAGCTTAGTCCGGGAGCAGTTCTTC | CASSLVREQFF